This T cell receptor beta chain was recorded in a study of monozygotic twins with inflammatory bowel disease. A word on this clonotype: Antigen specificity is unknown.

This CDR3 is 15 amino acids long. The germline V gene encodes CDR1 ENHRY and CDR2 SYGVKD. For each CDR3 protein, TCRdb gives one entry from its re-call of the 5' RACE reads, without DNA. The sample holds around 210,000 distinct CDR3 sequences. Study-level results: Possibly because of limited power, concordant and discordant twins showed no difference in repertoire similarity. No separation of different T cell subtypes was possible.

Sequencing was done on a sample of blood. The chain employs TRBV10-3 and TRBJ1-1; TCRdb returns TRBD1, unconfirmable since there is no DNA. This sequence was found in a human donor with ulcerative colitis or Crohn's disease, or a healthy co-twin of an affected twin (not recorded which). The CDR3 sequence: CAIRRDRTLNTEAFF.